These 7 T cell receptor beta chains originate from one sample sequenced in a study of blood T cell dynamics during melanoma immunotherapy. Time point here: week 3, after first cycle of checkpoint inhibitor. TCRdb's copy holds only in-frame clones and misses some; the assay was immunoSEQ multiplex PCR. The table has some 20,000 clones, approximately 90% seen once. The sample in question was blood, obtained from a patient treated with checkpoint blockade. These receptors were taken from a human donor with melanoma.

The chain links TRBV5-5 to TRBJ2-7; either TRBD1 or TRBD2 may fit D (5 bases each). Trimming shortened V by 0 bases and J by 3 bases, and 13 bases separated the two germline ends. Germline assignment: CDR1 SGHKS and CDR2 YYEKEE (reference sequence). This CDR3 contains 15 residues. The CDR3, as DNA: TGTGCCAGCAGCTTGGGGGACGAACGCGACTACGAGCAGTACTTC. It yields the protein CASSLGDERDYEQYF. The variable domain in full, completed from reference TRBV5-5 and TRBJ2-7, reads DAGVTQSPTHLIKTRGQQVTLRCSPISGHKSVSWYQQVLGQGPQFIFQYYEKEERGRGNFPDRFSARQFPNYSSELNVNALLLGDSALYLCASSLGDERDYEQYFGPGTRLTVT.

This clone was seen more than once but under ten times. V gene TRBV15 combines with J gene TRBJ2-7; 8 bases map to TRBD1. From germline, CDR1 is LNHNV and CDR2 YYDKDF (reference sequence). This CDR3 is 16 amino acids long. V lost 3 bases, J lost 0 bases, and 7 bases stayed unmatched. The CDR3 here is CATSSLTGVNSYEQYF. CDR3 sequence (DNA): TGTGCCACCAGCAGCCTGACAGGGGTCAACTCCTACGAGCAGTACTTC.

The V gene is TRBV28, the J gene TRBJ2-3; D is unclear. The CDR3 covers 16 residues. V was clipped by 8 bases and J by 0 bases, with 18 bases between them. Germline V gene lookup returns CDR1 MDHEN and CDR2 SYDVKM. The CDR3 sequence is CASGSPTPDSTDTQYF. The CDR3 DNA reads TGTGCCAGCGGGTCTCCTACCCCTGACAGCACAGATACGCAGTATTTT.

The CDR3 bases are TGTGCCAGCAGCGCTGTTTATGGGGACTCCTACGAGCAGTACTTC. Amino acids: CASSAVYGDSYEQYF. This chain uses TRBV11-3 with TRBJ2-7; no firm D call. V shed 5 bases and J shed 0 bases, with 14 bases lying between them. This CDR3 comprises 15 residues. In germline, CDR1 is SGHNT, CDR2 YENEEA. The full variable domain, in which reference TRBV11-3 and TRBJ2-7 provide the parts outside the CDR3, is EAGVVQSPRYKIIEKKQPVAFWCNPISGHNTLYWYLQNLGQGPELLIRYENEEAVDDSQLPKDRFSAERLKGVDSTLKIQPAELGDSAVYLCASSAVYGDSYEQYFGPGTRLTVT.

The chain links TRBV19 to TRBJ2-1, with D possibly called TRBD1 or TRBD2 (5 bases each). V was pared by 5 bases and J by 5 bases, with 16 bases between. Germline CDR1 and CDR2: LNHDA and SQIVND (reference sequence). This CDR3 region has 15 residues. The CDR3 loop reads CASSQYRDHNNEQFF. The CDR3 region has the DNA TGTGCCAGTAGTCAGTACCGGGACCACAACAATGAGCAGTTCTTC.

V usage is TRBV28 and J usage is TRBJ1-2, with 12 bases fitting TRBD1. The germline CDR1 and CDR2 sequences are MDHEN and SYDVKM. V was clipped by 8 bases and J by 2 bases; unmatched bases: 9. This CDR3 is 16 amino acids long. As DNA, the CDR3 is TGTGCCAGCCGTGATCGTGGGACAGGGGGCAACTATGGCTACACCTTC. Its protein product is CASRDRGTGGNYGYTF.

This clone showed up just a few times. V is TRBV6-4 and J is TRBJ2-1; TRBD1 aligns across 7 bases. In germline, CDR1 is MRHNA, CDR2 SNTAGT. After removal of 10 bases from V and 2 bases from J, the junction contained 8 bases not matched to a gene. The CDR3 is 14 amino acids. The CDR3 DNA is TGTGCCACCTCAGACAGGGATGCCTACAATGAGCAGTTCTTC. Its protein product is CATSDRDAYNEQFF.